This is a list of T cell receptor beta chains from one sample in a study of shared clonotypes between healthy human individuals. Generated by immunoSEQ multiplex PCR, the TCRdb table keeps only in-frame clones and is missing some. There are 950,000 to 1,200,000 clones in the sample; roughly 77% occur only once, and roughly 0.83% lies in the top ten. Material for sequencing was memory CD4+ T cells from PBMCs. Every receptor here comes from a man aged 18 to 30 in good health. Some clones in this sample may be carry-over from other donors' samples. Both conserved end residues are part of each CDR3. The order of the fields is clone size, D gene, J gene, V gene, CDR3 DNA, CDR3 protein. A D gene is named only where the DNA matches it firmly. Rows give clone size only sometimes, using once, few, many, or a class for an expanded clone.

.	.	TRBJ2-7	TRBV7-8	TGTGCCAGCAGCTTAGAGGTCTCCTACGAGCAGTACTTC	CASSLEVSYEQYF
.	TRBD2	TRBJ2-3	TRBV9	TGTGCCAGCAGCGCCGGGACTAGCGGGATTACAGATACGCAGTATTTT	CASSAGTSGITDTQYF
.	.	TRBJ1-2	TRBV5-6	TGTGCCAGCAGCTCCTTTCGGTGGGCGAACTCTAACTATGGCTACACCTTC	CASSSFRWANSNYGYTF
.	TRBD2	TRBJ2-7	TRBV20-1	TGCAGTGCCCGAACTAGCGGGAGTCCCTACTTC	CSARTSGSPYF
.	.	TRBJ1-1	TRBV29-1	TGCAGCGTTGAGCAGTGGAACACTGAAGCTTTCTTT	CSVEQWNTEAFF
few	.	TRBJ1-2	TRBV5-4	TGTGCCAGCAGCCCGGACAGAAACTATGGCTACACCTTC	CASSPDRNYGYTF
many	TRBD1	TRBJ2-7	TRBV6-6	TGTGCCAGCAGTTACCCCGGACAGGGGAACTACGAGCAGTACTTC	CASSYPGQGNYEQYF
once	TRBD2	TRBJ2-1	TRBV2	TGTGCCAGCAGGTGGGGAGCGGGAGGGCCGCCCCAGGTCTTC	CASRWGAGGPPQVF
few	.	TRBJ1-1	TRBV5-1	TGCGCCAGCACTTTCGGGGCGGCGAACACTGAAGCTTTCTTT	CASTFGAANTEAFF
.	.	TRBJ1-1	TRBV29-1	TGCAGCGGCTCCTGGGGGGGCACTGAAGCTTTCTTT	CSGSWGGTEAFF
.	TRBD1	TRBJ2-2	TRBV5-1	TGCGCCAGCAGCTTGGGCCAGGGGGCACCCACCGGGGAGCTGTTTTTT	CASSLGQGAPTGELFF
few	TRBD1	TRBJ1-1	TRBV19	TGTGCCAGTACGACGGACAGGAGAGGCACTGAAGCTTTCTTT	CASTTDRRGTEAFF
.	.	TRBJ2-5	TRBV4-3	TGCGCCAGCAGCCAAGCAGGCAGGGGAGAGACCCAGTACTTC	CASSQAGRGETQYF
.	TRBD2	TRBJ2-7	TRBV5-1	TGCGCCACTCGCCCGGGGGGGACCTACGAGCAGTACTTC	CATRPGGTYEQYF
.	.	TRBJ2-7	TRBV9	TGTGCCAGCAGCGTGTTACCTGTCTCCTACGAGCAGTACTTC	CASSVLPVSYEQYF
.	TRBD2	TRBJ2-7	TRBV5-4	TGTGCCAGCAGCTTGCGGGAGGGCTACGAGCAGTACTTC	CASSLREGYEQYF
.	.	TRBJ2-2	TRBV7-3	TGTGCCAGCAGCTTACTAGGCACCGGGGAGCTGTTTTTT	CASSLLGTGELFF
.	.	TRBJ2-5	TRBV5-1	TGCGCCAGCAATCAGGGAATTGGAGAGACCCAGTACTTC	CASNQGIGETQYF
.	.	TRBJ1-1	TRBV10-3	TGTGCCATCAGTGGAGGGTATACTGAAGCTTTCTTT	CAISGGYTEAFF
.	TRBD1	TRBJ2-3	TRBV13	TGTGCCAGCAGCAAGGGACAGGGGTTCTACGATACGCAGTATTTT	CASSKGQGFYDTQYF
.	TRBD1	TRBJ2-5	TRBV2	TGTGCCAGCACCCGGGACAGCGAGTTGGGGACCCAGTACTTC	CASTRDSELGTQYF
.	.	TRBJ1-1	TRBV6-1	TGTGCCAGCAGTGAAGGGAGAGCTTTCTTT	CASSEGRAFF